This T cell receptor (beta chain) was sequenced during a study of blood T cell repertoires in COVID-19. Sequenced by immunoSEQ multiplex PCR; TCRdb stores in-frame clones only, minus some. Of 100,000 or so clones listed, roughly 80% are singletons. V dropped 8 bases and J dropped 1 base, with 14 bases sitting between them. The germline V gene has CDR1 ENHRY and CDR2 SYGVKD. The CDR3 consists of 14 residues. The sequence derives from an elderly woman with acute or convalescent COVID-19. The chain links TRBV10-3 to TRBJ1-1; D possibly corresponds to TRBD1 (6 bases). The sequencing sample was made of peripheral blood. CDR3 bases: TGTGCCATCTCACCCCTACAGGGGAACACTGAAGCTTTCTTT. It specifies CAISPLQGNTEAFF.